Shown below are 8 T cell receptor beta chains from a single sample sequenced in a study of shared clonotypes between healthy human individuals. Only CD45RO-negative cells positively selected for CCR7 counted as naive CD8 cells, so terminally differentiated effector memory CD45RA+ cells were excluded. Some clones are missing from TCRdb's copy, which holds only in-frame ones; the method was immunoSEQ multiplex PCR. The sample includes about 600,000 clones, about 95% of them seen just once. Input material: naive CD8+ T cells sorted from blood. The receptors shown here come from a woman aged 30 to 39 in good health.

V gene TRBV4-1 combines with J gene TRBJ2-1, with TRBD2 matching over 10 bases. CDR1 is MGHRA and CDR2 is YSYEKL in the germline V gene. The CDR3 contains 19 residues. The junction had 14 bases not matched to a gene; V was cut back by 0 bases and J by 6 bases. The CDR3 reads CASSQEPITSSGRRNEQFF. CDR3 coding DNA: TGCGCCAGCAGCCAAGAGCCTATTACGTCTAGCGGGAGACGCAATGAGCAGTTCTTC.

V is TRBV27 and J is TRBJ2-7, with TRBD2 matching 7 bases. The J segment lost 6 bases and the V segment lost 2 bases, leaving 4 bases of the junction unmatched. The V gene's germline CDR1 is MNHEY and CDR2 SMNVEV (reference sequence). The CDR3 spans 13 residues. The CDR3: CASSLAGEPEQYF. The CDR3 bases are TGTGCCAGCAGTTTAGCGGGGGAACCCGAGCAGTACTTC.

V usage is TRBV19 and J usage is TRBJ1-1; D gene uncertain. V lost 5 bases and J lost 2, with 15 bases in between. CDR3 length: 15 residues. Germline V gives CDR1 LNHDA, CDR2 SQIVND (reference sequence). CDR3 nucleotides: TGTGCCAGTAGTTCCCCTCAGGAGTCAAACACTGAAGCTTTCTTT. Its protein product is CASSSPQESNTEAFF. Full variable domain (outside the CDR3, taken from reference TRBV19 and TRBJ1-1): DGGITQSPKYLFRKEGQNVTLSCEQNLNHDAMYWYRQDPGQGLRLIYYSQIVNDFQKGDIAEGYSVSREKKESFPLTVTSAQKNPTAFYLCASSSPQESNTEAFFGQGTRLTVV.

CDR3: CASSDPGEGPNDQQYF. DNA of the CDR3: TGTGCCAGCAGTGATCCAGGCGAAGGGCCGAATGACCAGCAGTACTTC. The chain recombines TRBV2 with TRBJ2-7, with D unresolved. Germline assignment: CDR1 SNHLY and CDR2 FYNNEI. The V gene lost 3 bases and the J gene lost 8 bases, with 23 bases spanning the gap. The CDR3 consists of 16 residues.

In DNA form, the CDR3 reads TGTGCCAGCAGTGTATCGGCGCAATTAAATGAGCAGTTCTTC. This gives the protein CASSVSAQLNEQFF. The chain couples TRBV2 to TRBJ2-1; D uncertain. Germline CDR1 is SNHLY and CDR2 is FYNNEI. The CDR3 contains 14 residues. V lost 4 bases, J lost 7 bases, and 14 bases lay in between.

The chain joins TRBV28 to TRBJ2-3, with 12 bases that match TRBD1. The junction had 8 bases not matched to a gene; V was cut back by 7 bases and J by 6 bases. The CDR3 covers 15 residues. Germline V CDR1 and CDR2: MDHEN, SYDVKM. The CDR3 loop is CASTLGTGGRDTQYF. The CDR3 nucleotides read TGTGCCAGCACCCTAGGGACAGGGGGCAGGGATACGCAGTATTTT.

The chain uses TRBV11-2 and TRBJ1-1; a weak D match, TRBD1 (6 bases). Germline V lookup: CDR1 SGHAT, CDR2 FQNNGV. The CDR3 has 16 amino acids. V lost 1 base and J lost 3, with 15 bases in between. The CDR3 sequence is CASSLVGAGGDTEAFF. In DNA, the CDR3 is TGTGCCAGCAGCTTAGTGGGGGCAGGTGGGGACACTGAAGCTTTCTTT. The variable domain in full, with the rest retrieved from reference TRBV11-2 and TRBJ1-1, is EAGVAQSPRYKIIEKRQSVAFWCNPISGHATLYWYQQILGQGPKLLIQFQNNGVVDDSQLPKDRFSAERLKGVDSTLKIQPAKLEDSAVYLCASSLVGAGGDTEAFFGQGTRLTVV.

The gene calls are TRBV7-9 and TRBJ1-2; D remains ambiguous. Germline V gives CDR1 SEHNR, CDR2 FQNEAQ (reference sequence). The CDR3 has 16 residues. Deletions cut 2 bases from V and 0 bases from J, with 13 bases between. The CDR3 protein is CASSLLGQEANYGYTF. Here the CDR3 DNA reads TGTGCCAGCAGCTTATTGGGCCAGGAAGCTAACTATGGCTACACCTTC.